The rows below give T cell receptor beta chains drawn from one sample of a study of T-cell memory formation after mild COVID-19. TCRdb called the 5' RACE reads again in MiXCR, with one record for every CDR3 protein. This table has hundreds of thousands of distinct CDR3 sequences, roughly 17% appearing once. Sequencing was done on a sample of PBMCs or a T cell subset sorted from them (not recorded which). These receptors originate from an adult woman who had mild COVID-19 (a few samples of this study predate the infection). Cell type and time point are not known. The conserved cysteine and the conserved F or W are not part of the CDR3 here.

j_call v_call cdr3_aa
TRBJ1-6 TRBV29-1 SVAWDVGSPLH
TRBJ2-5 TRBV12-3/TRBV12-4 ASSSQGLGSEETQY
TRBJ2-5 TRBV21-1 ASSPTQEGTPQETQY
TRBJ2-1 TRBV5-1 ASSFSGSGVNEQF
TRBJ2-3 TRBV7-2 ASSGRDRVSSTDTQY
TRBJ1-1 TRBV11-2 ASSWDLWGAMNTEAF
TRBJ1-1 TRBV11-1 ASSEYRYTEAF
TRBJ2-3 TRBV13 ASSLERDSTDTQY
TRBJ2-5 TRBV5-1 ASSGTNQETQY
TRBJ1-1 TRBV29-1 SAVEQGTEAF
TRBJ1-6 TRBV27 ASSLSTGANSPLH
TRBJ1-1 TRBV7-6 ASSLGPDRGTEAF
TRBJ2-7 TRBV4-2 ASSSGLAGDYEQY
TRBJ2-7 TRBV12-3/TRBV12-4 ASRVQGPEGEQY
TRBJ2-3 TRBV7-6 ASSQGLAGPTDTQY
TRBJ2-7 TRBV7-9 ASSSTGGNYEQY
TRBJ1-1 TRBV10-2 ASSEVKAEAF
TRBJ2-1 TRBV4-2 ASSQTGDNEQF
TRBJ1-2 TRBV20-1 SARDLRAANYGYT
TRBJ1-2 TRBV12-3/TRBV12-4 ASSLLVAYGYT
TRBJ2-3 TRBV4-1 ASSLWGRSMTDTQY
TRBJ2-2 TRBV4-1 ASSHLTSGGAPNTGELF
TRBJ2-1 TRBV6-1 ASLPLSSYNEQF
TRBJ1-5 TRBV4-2 ASSQDAGINQPQH
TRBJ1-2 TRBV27 ATRPRGQAANYGYT
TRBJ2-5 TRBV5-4 ASSFDGSWETQY
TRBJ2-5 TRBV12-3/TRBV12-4 ASSPGTGIKETQY
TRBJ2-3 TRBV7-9 ASSLFGTSGSSDTQY
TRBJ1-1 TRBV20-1 SARDGRRGTEAF
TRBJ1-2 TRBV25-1 ASSGNLQTGGYT
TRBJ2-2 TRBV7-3 ASSYGPRALGELF
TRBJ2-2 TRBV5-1 ASSPRRGQSTGELF
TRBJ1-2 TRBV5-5 ASSRDSNRNYGYT
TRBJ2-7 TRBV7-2 ASSHPGLPYEQY
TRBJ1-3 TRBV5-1 ASSPRGGYGNTIY
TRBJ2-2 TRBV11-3 ASSLGGTDTGELF
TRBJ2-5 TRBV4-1 ASSQGQGIKETQY
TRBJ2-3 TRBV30 AWSVFTADTQY
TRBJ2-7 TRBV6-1 ASSDGGVYEQY
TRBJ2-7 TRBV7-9 ASSEAVQQY
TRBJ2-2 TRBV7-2 ASSSVAGQGGELF
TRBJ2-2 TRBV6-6 ASSYTPSVTGELF
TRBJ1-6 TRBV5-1 ASSFTGGGGAGNSPLH
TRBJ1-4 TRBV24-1 ATSESGQGSEKLF
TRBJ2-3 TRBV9 ASSVDEAGGPGDTQY
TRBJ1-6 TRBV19 ASSRRTGLNSPLH
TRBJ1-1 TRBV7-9 ASSQGIVQGNF
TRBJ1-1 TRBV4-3 ASSRETGPGNTEAF
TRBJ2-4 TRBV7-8 ASTLPGEENIQY
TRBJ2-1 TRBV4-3 ASSQDTGRQF
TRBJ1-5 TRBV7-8 ASSLEGGSNQPQH
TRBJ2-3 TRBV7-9 ASRPAGSDTQY
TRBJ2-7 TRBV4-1 ASSQVVGSSYEQY
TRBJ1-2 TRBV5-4 ASSLGGDRGYGYT
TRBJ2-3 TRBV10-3 AISSRGTDTQY
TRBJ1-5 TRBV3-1 ASSQETTSQPQH